One T cell receptor beta chain is described in this entry. Its antigen is unknown. TCRdb keeps only in-frame clones here, not all; method: immunoSEQ multiplex PCR. Of about 68,000 clones in the sample, more than 70% are singletons; the top ten hold roughly 7.3%. The sample is drawn from a study of T cell responses to AZD1222 COVID-19 vaccine. Study details: Pooled together were second doses at about 4 or about 12 weeks. Study-wide results and limits: It was only five to seven AZD1222 recipients who were seropositive at baseline. CD4 TCRs linked to vaccination spanned spike, dominating at 160-218 and 743-854.

This TCR was recovered from an adult in good health. The input for sequencing was peripheral blood, taken on day 0 of AZD1222 vaccination.

CDR3 sequence reads: CASSQVSRDEQFF. The CDR3 DNA reads as TGCGCCAGCAGCCAAGTGTCGAGGGATGAGCAGTTCTTC. The V and J genes are TRBV4-1 and TRBJ2-1; possibly TRBD2 for D (5 bases). CDR1 is MGHRA and CDR2 is YSYEKL in the germline V gene. The CDR3 loop spans 13 amino acids. Trimming took 1 base from V and 8 from J, leaving 9 bases between them.